Below are 2 T cell receptor beta chains sequenced from a single sample in a study of cytotoxic CD8 clonotypes in ibrutinib-treated CLL. Data came from immunoSEQ multiplex PCR; TCRdb stores just in-frame clones and leaves some out. The table includes more than 35,000 clones, 65% to 75% detected once. The sample here was PBMCs, taken at disease progression, from a patient treated with ibrutinib. The receptors come from a human donor with chronic lymphocytic leukemia.

This rearrangement joins TRBV10-2 to TRBJ1-1; 8 positions agree with TRBD1. In germline, CDR1 is WSHSY, CDR2 SAAADI. The CDR3 runs to 12 residues. V trimming: 2 bases; J trimming: 12 bases; junction bases outside the gene matches: 5. Here the CDR3 DNA reads TGCGCCAGCAGTGAGGGTGGACAGGGAACTTTCTTT. This codes for CASSEGGQGTFF.

J is TRBJ1-6 and V is TRBV2; weak D call: TRBD1 (5 bases). Trimming left V 4 bases short and J 9 bases short, with 10 bases between. Germline V gene data show CDR1 as SNHLY and CDR2 as FYNNEI. CDR3 size: 13 residues. The CDR3 loop is CASSGRDPSPLHF. CDR3 sequence (DNA): TGTGCCAGCAGTGGACGGGACCCTTCACCCCTCCACTTT.